One and the same sample provided the 10 T cell receptor beta chains below, sequenced in a study of shared clonotypes between healthy human individuals. Generated by immunoSEQ multiplex PCR, the TCRdb table keeps only in-frame clones and is missing some. The table has approximately 1.5 million clones, approximately 98% seen once; the top ten hold approximately 0.44%. Sequences were obtained from naive CD4+ T cells sorted from blood. Documented subset: CD45RA+ positively selected. The source of these receptors is a man younger than 45 in good health.

With regard to this clone: Different DNA sequences within this sample yield the same CDR3. The chain couples TRBV9 to TRBJ2-2, with D unresolved. Trimming left V 0 bases short and J 2 bases short, with 5 bases between. CDR1 SGDLS and CDR2 YYNGEE come from the germline V gene. The CDR3 consists of 14 residues. The CDR3 DNA reads TGTGCCAGCAGCGTAGTCCTAAACACCGGGGAGCTGTTTTTT. It translates to CASSVVLNTGELFF. The whole variable domain, filled in from reference TRBV9 and TRBJ2-2, reads DSGVTQTPKHLITATGQRVTLRCSPRSGDLSVYWYQQSLDQGLQFLIQYYNGEERAKGNILERFSAQQFPDLHSELNLSSLELGDSALYFCASSVVLNTGELFFGEGSRLTVL.

The sample holds one count of this clone. The CDR3 DNA follows: TGTGCCAGCAGTCCACCAGGGCGTGGAATCTACAATGAGCAGTTCTTC. Translating gives CASSPPGRGIYNEQFF. This rearrangement joins TRBV7-2 to TRBJ2-1; possible D gene TRBD1, 5 bases. The CDR3 runs to 16 residues. Germline V gene lookup returns CDR1 SGHTA and CDR2 FQGNSA. Trimming left V 6 bases short and J 3 bases short, with 18 bases between.

The chain is built from TRBV5-5 and TRBJ1-3, with D maybe TRBD1 (5 bases). The CDR3 is 15 residues long. Germline CDR1 and CDR2: SGHKS and YYEKEE (reference sequence). V lost 4 bases, J lost 1 base, and 12 bases lay in between. CDR3: CASSTTATSGNTIYF. The CDR3 DNA reads as TGTGCCAGCAGCACGACAGCTACTTCTGGAAACACCATATATTTT. Together with reference TRBV5-5 and TRBJ1-3, the CDR3 gives the full variable domain: DAGVTQSPTHLIKTRGQQVTLRCSPISGHKSVSWYQQVLGQGPQFIFQYYEKEERGRGNFPDRFSARQFPNYSSELNVNALLLGDSALYLCASSTTATSGNTIYFGEGSWLTVV.

V and J are TRBV19 and TRBJ2-1; 9 nucleotides align to TRBD1. The CDR3 is 13 residues long. Trimming removed 6 bases from V and 8 bases from J; junction bases left unmatched: 5. Germline CDR1 is LNHDA and CDR2 is SQIVND (reference sequence). CDR3 residues: CASRRDREDEQFF. CDR3 sequence (DNA): TGTGCCAGTAGAAGGGACAGGGAGGATGAGCAGTTCTTC.

This clone came up a few times. CDR3 residues: CASSILPLGQPQHF. The DNA for the CDR3 is TGTGCCAGCAGCATTTTACCTTTGGGTCAGCCCCAGCATTTT. This rearrangement joins TRBV27 to TRBJ1-5; D uncertain. The CDR3 extends over 14 amino acids. V gave up 6 bases and J gave up 6 bases, with 15 bases separating them. The germline V gene has CDR1 MNHEY and CDR2 SMNVEV (reference sequence).

The V and J genes are TRBV27 and TRBJ2-7, with a possible D match to TRBD1 (5 bases). CDR3 length: 13 residues. V lost 7 bases and J 2 bases, leaving 12 bases between the germline ends. Germline CDR1 is MNHEY and CDR2 is SMNVEV (reference sequence). CDR3 nucleotide sequence: TGTGCCAGCAAGCAGGGCTTGGCCTACGAGCAGTACTTC. Translating it yields CASKQGLAYEQYF.

This chain joins TRBV14 and TRBJ2-2, with TRBD2 matching 10 bases. The germline gives CDR1 SGHDN, CDR2 FVKESK. Unmatched junction bases numbered 7, after V lost 2 bases and J lost 4 bases. CDR3 size: 17 residues. The CDR3 here is CASSQFLLAGPTGELFF. The CDR3 DNA sequence: TGTGCCAGCAGCCAATTTTTACTAGCGGGACCCACCGGGGAGCTGTTTTTT.

V and J are TRBV27 and TRBJ2-5; D remains ambiguous. This CDR3 has 12 amino acids. Trimming shortened V by 6 bases and J by 1 base, and 6 bases separated the two germline ends. Germline V lookup: CDR1 MNHEY, CDR2 SMNVEV (reference sequence). The CDR3, as DNA: TGTGCCAGCAGCCGGTCCCAAGAGACCCAGTACTTC. As protein: CASSRSQETQYF.

The chain employs TRBV19 and TRBJ2-1; TRBD1 agrees at 8 bases. The CDR3 covers 15 residues. The J segment lost 6 bases and the V segment lost 3 bases, leaving 7 bases of the junction unmatched. The germline V gene encodes CDR1 LNHDA and CDR2 SQIVND (reference sequence). The CDR3 is CASSIQGARSNEQFF. The CDR3 nucleotides are TGTGCCAGTAGTATTCAGGGGGCAAGGTCCAATGAGCAGTTCTTC.

CDR3 region: CASSAPRAGSNHEQYF. CDR3 DNA: TGTGCCAGCAGCGCGCCCCGAGCGGGGAGCAATCACGAGCAGTACTTC. The J gene is TRBJ2-7, the V gene TRBV11-2; the match to TRBD2 covers 7 bases. CDR1 and CDR2 (germline): SGHAT, FQNNGV. The CDR3 totals 16 residues. Trimming at V came to 5 bases and at J to 5 bases, leaving 15 bases not matched to a gene.